The text below deals with one TCR beta chain. The antigen it binds to is not known. Base quality data are lacking; no much larger clone is found one base away. The data belong to a study of shared clonotypes between healthy human individuals (dated by TCRdb to the early 2020s). About the full investigation: The cohort included a few men and a couple of women between 18 and 49 years of age. For each donor, three plates each were used for CD4 naive and CD4 memory, two plates were used for CD8 naive, and one plate was used for CD8 memory. Blood TCR repertoires of five healthy adults were deeply sequenced to estimate repertoire size and the extent of clonotype sharing between individuals. To increase sequencing depth and limit assay-specific biases, different laboratories used diverse techniques to prepare libraries and sequence TCR repertoires. Between about 0.8 and 8.9 billion PBMCs per donor were obtained by leukapheresis.

Overall study outcomes, separate from this receptor: Higher generation probabilities were observed for clonotypes shared by all four sorted-subset donors than for non-shared clonotypes. Only blood was sampled, and tissue TCR repertoires likely differ from those in blood. The genetic and exposure-history diversity represented was limited by the small number of donors. Pairwise subsampling led to the expectation that sequencing depth would affect the degree of clonotype sharing among donors. Larger estimated clonotype richness was generally found for naive subsets than for memory subsets. Rarefaction of sorted-subset datasets indicated incomplete sequencing despite the large sequencing depth. Approximately 4.8% of naive CD4, around 4% of naive CD8, roughly 2.4% of memory CD4, and about 0.4% of memory CD8 clonotypes were shared across a few donors.

CD8 naive samples were obtained by positive selection for CCR7 among CD45RO-negative cells, yielding a CD45RA+CCR7+ population from which TemRA cells were excluded. The donors were healthy, HIV-negative adults who had no recently reported acute infections or vaccinations. All donors were Caucasian adults living in Nashville, Tennessee, USA. After blood collection by leukapheresis, PBMCs were isolated using Ficoll-Histopaque density gradient centrifugation and then cryopreserved in the vapor phase of liquid nitrogen. Analytical flow cytometry was used to check the purity and quantity of each magnetically sorted T cell population. Each sorted fraction had its genomic DNA isolated and then quantified by UV absorbance on a Nanodrop 2000c. Using the deep immunoSEQ assay, multiplex PCR amplified TCR CDR3 regions from genomic DNA. Extracted genomic DNA from each cell subset was distributed evenly across all wells of several immunoSEQ 96-well plates, and each plate was treated as a replicate. For sorted subsets, around 200 ng genomic DNA, equal to 30,000 or so T cell genomes, was loaded into each replicate PCR. Purified libraries were quantified with a Qubit 3.0 fluorometer, sized on a Bioanalyzer 2100, and re-quantified with the KAPA Library Quantification kit. Every immunoSEQ 96-well plate was sequenced on a dedicated single-read 150-cycle Illumina NextSeq 550 flow cell. Under the source paper's analysis protocol: Because the immunoSEQ output included only junctional sequences and no quality scores, the filtering could not be the same as the filtering used for full-length reads. Sequences were annotated with PyIR, a Python wrapper for IgBLAST v1.9, using IMGT germline references to assign V/J genes and CDR3. Any read was removed if the V/J assignment was weak (E-value above 1e-6), the CDR3 was missing, or the read contained stop codons, out-of-frame junctions, or ambiguous translated residues. V3J clonotypes were defined as sequences sharing an identical inferred V gene, J gene, and CDR3 amino acid sequence. Percentage overlap between repertoires was calculated by dividing the number of shared unique clonotypes by the size of the smaller repertoire. Three approaches were used to assess repertoire richness: RTK rarefaction, the Chao1 estimator, and Recon v2.1 estimates of unobserved clonotypes. Generation probabilities were computed with OLGA for all TCRbeta clonotypes obtained by the gDNA method from four donors. What TCRdb holds here is the immuneACCESS table cut down to in-frame rearrangements. Part of the clones is not present; checked against another copy, under half of the missing clones reflect an unresolved V gene, and the others are unexplained. V and J calls and clone size are given by that table; D and trimming were obtained from the DNA. The sample yields 2 million to 2.5 million clones; 85% to 95% were counted once. Of the sample, more than 1.5% falls within the top ten clones.

Measured from the cysteine to the phenylalanine, the CDR3 is 17 residues long. Solely the CDR3 DNA is kept, with 51 bases framed from the first base. V is cut by 1 base and J by 7 bases, and the space between the germline ends is 19 bases. CDR1 is given as SNHLY and CDR2 as FYNNEI, both from the germline V gene. This receptor was identified in a young man in good health. Some clones in this sample may be carry-over from other donors' samples. Sequencing was performed on naive CD8+ T cells from PBMCs. The sample's cell subset or site label is to be understood as: CD45RA+CCR7+. The sequence joins TRBV2 to TRBJ2-2; TRBD1 is a possible D gene, resting on 8 matching bases. The bases read TGTGCCAGCAGTGAAGACCCGGACAGGGAGGGGATCGGGGAGCTGTTTTTT. The translation is CASSEDPDREGIGELFF.